This T cell receptor beta chain was obtained from a study of cytomegalovirus exposure and HLA in healthy donors. The V gene end was trimmed by 2 bases and the J gene end by 8 bases; junction bases not matched to a gene: 12. CDR3 length: 16 residues. Germline V gives CDR1 LGHNA, CDR2 YNFKEQ. Whole-study results and caveats: Cytomegalovirus association was listed for about 170 TCR beta chains. The authors assumed roughly uniform sequencing depth across donors for presence/absence analyses.

60 Vbeta and 13 Jbeta primers were used in PCR. Libraries were prepared by immunoSEQ multiplex PCR; TCRdb keeps only in-frame clonotypes and omits some of them. The table includes about 200,000 clones, around 77% detected once. With respect to this clone: Its antigen is undetermined.

The source material was PBMCs. The receptor comes from a woman in her 30s in good health and CMV-seronegative. The chain joins TRBV4-2 to TRBJ1-2, with 9 bases fitting TRBD1. In nucleotides, the CDR3 is TGTGCCAGCAGCCAACGGACAGGGGAAGATACTATCGGCTACACCTTC. Translated: CASSQRTGEDTIGYTF.